The 27 T cell receptor beta chains presented below share a single source sample, sequenced in a study of beta chain features in type 1 diabetes. Of the isolated RNA, all was reverse transcribed, and so the sequenced material was expressed TCRB transcripts. Generated by immunoSEQ multiplex PCR, the TCRdb table keeps only in-frame clones and is missing some. The sample shows under 800,000 clones, less than 20% of them seen only once. What was sequenced was naive CD4+ T cells from blood. The receptors shown here come from a man aged 18 to 30 in good health.

The rearrangement joins TRBV29-1 to TRBJ2-1, with 11 bases identical to TRBD2. The CDR3 extends over 16 amino acids. V lost 7 bases and J lost 1; bases outside the gene matches: 9. In germline, CDR1 is SQVTM, CDR2 ANQGSEA. CDR3 in DNA: TGCAGCGCGCATAGCGGGAGGGCCGGGTCCTACAATGAGCAGTTCTTC. As protein: CSAHSGRAGSYNEQFF.

This clone was counted a few times. This chain joins TRBV5-1 and TRBJ2-7; 7 bases align to TRBD1. Germline CDR1 and CDR2: SGHRS and YFSETQ. Trimming took 4 bases from V and 5 from J; bases not matched to a gene: 12. This CDR3 has 15 residues. This CDR3 reads CASSVSGTENHEQYF. In DNA, the CDR3 is TGCGCCAGCAGCGTTTCCGGGACAGAGAACCACGAGCAGTACTTC.

The chain is built from TRBV7-2 and TRBJ2-2, with D tentatively TRBD2 (5 bases). V was shortened by 2 bases and J by 4 bases, with 11 bases between the two germline ends. Germline lookup yields CDR1 SGHTA and CDR2 FQGNSA. This CDR3 has 15 amino acids. The CDR3 DNA reads TGTGCCAGCAGCTTATGGGTAGGAGGCACCGGGGAGCTGTTTTTT. Its translation: CASSLWVGGTGELFF.

With regard to this clone: No DNA is shown, since the ends of the CDR3 on it are uncertain; the CDR3 is the one TCRdb lists. The genes are TRBV14 and TRBJ2-2; TRBD2 reflects the table's D call only, with no check against the DNA. The germline V gene has CDR1 SGHDN and CDR2 FVKESK. The CDR3 is made up of 14 amino acids, end residues included. CDR3 sequence: CASSLLLRAGELFF.

In its sample, this clone was seen a few times. CDR3 sequence: CASSLASGAYEKLFF. The CDR3 DNA is TGTGCCAGCAGCTTGGCCTCCGGGGCCTATGAAAAACTGTTTTTT. V gene TRBV5-5 combines with J gene TRBJ1-4, with a tentative D call TRBD1 (5 bases). The CDR3 is 15 residues long. Trimming took off 0 bases at V and 6 bases at J, with 12 bases between the two ends. Germline assignment: CDR1 SGHKS and CDR2 YYEKEE (reference sequence).

This clone has more than one count but fewer than ten. This chain links TRBV7-3 with TRBJ1-2; maybe TRBD1 (5 bases). Germline V gives CDR1 SGHTA, CDR2 FQGTGA. With 0 bases removed from V and 7 bases from J, the gap between germline ends came to 12 bases. There are 14 residues in the CDR3. The DNA of the CDR3 is TGTGCCAGCAGCTTAACATTCAGGGAGAGTGGCTACACCTTC. Translating it yields CASSLTFRESGYTF.

This clone appeared a few times. The V call is TRBV7-9, the J call TRBJ1-5, with D unclear. Trimming pared 3 bases from V and 7 bases from J, leaving 13 bases between. Germline V gene data show CDR1 as SEHNR and CDR2 as FQNEAQ (reference sequence). The length of the CDR3 is 14 residues. The CDR3 here is CASSFMTATQPQHF. The CDR3 bases are TGTGCCAGCAGCTTCATGACGGCCACGCAGCCCCAGCATTTT.

This clone turned up a few times. The genes are TRBV6-5 and TRBJ2-7; 7 bases are a match to TRBD1. Germline CDR1 is MNHEY and CDR2 is SVGAGI. The J segment lost 4 bases and the V segment lost 2 bases, leaving 8 bases of the junction unmatched. The CDR3 is made up of 15 amino acids. CDR3 DNA: TGTGCCAGCAGTTACGGGACAGTCGGGTTATACGAGCAGTACTTC. It is translated as CASSYGTVGLYEQYF.

This clone has only a few counts. The chain carries TRBV6-5 and TRBJ2-7; possible D gene TRBD1, 6 bases. Germline CDR1 MNHEY, CDR2 SVGAGI. V was pared by 2 bases and J by 2 bases, with 10 bases between. The CDR3 is 14 amino acids. This CDR3 reads CASSYITGPYEQYF. CDR3 DNA sequence: TGTGCCAGCAGTTACATCACAGGGCCCTACGAGCAGTACTTC.

This clone was seen a few times. The chain couples TRBV7-9 to TRBJ2-2, with no clear D. Per the germline V gene, CDR1 is SEHNR and CDR2 is FQNEAQ (reference sequence). Trimming stripped 2 bases from V and 0 bases from J, with 13 bases between. The CDR3 covers 17 residues. The CDR3 nucleotides read TGTGCCAGCAGCTTAATCGGAAAAACAACGAACACCGGGGAGCTGTTTTTT. Its protein product is CASSLIGKTTNTGELFF.

This rearrangement joins TRBV7-2 to TRBJ2-7; D perhaps matches TRBD1 (5 bases). The CDR3 contains 14 residues. The V gene lost 3 bases and the J gene lost 6 bases, with 15 bases spanning the gap. The germline gives CDR1 SGHTA, CDR2 FQGNSA. The CDR3 here is CASSFGQLQGEQYF. The DNA of the CDR3 is TGTGCCAGCAGCTTCGGTCAGCTTCAGGGCGAGCAGTACTTC.

V gene TRBV5-1 combines with J gene TRBJ2-2; no clear D. The ends were cut back, 0 bases at V and 3 bases at J, with 3 bases in the middle. The CDR3 contains 13 residues. The V gene's germline CDR1 is SGHRS and CDR2 YFSETQ. CDR3 DNA sequence: TGCGCCAGCAGCTTGGGAGACACCGGGGAGCTGTTTTTT. Protein: CASSLGDTGELFF.

V usage is TRBV19 and J usage is TRBJ1-2, with D perhaps matching TRBD1 (6 bases). Trimming stripped 4 bases from V and 0 bases from J, with 12 bases between. The germline V gene encodes CDR1 LNHDA and CDR2 SQIVND (reference sequence). CDR3 length equals 15 residues. The CDR3 bases are TGTGCCAGTAGTAAAAGACAGGAAACTAACTATGGCTACACCTTC. It specifies CASSKRQETNYGYTF.

A few counts support this clone. CDR3 protein: CASSQDRTSGSSYEQYF. The CDR3 DNA sequence: TGCGCCAGCAGCCAAGATCGGACTAGCGGGAGCTCCTACGAGCAGTACTTC. The chain links TRBV4-3 to TRBJ2-7; 13 bases align to TRBD2. After removal of 0 bases from V and 0 bases from J, the junction contained 2 bases not matched to a gene. The CDR3 sequence is 17 residues long. Germline-derived CDR1 and CDR2 are LGHNA and YSLEER.

V is TRBV7-9 and J is TRBJ2-1, with a weak D call TRBD2 (5 bases). Germline V gives CDR1 SEHNR, CDR2 FQNEAQ (reference sequence). Trimming shortened V by 6 bases and J by 10 bases, and 10 bases separated the two germline ends. CDR3 length: 11 amino acids. CDR3 amino acids: CASRLRGEQFF. The CDR3 DNA sequence: TGTGCCAGCAGGTTACGAGGGGAGCAGTTCTTC.

The chain is built from TRBV12-2 and TRBJ2-1. TRBV12-2 counts as a pseudogene. The CDR3 is 17 amino acids. The CDR3 sequence is CASRVEKGSSSYNEQFF. The CDR3 DNA is TGTGCAAGTCGCGTCGAAAAGGGTAGTTCCTCCTACAATGAGCAGTTCTTC.

The genes are TRBV7-3 and TRBJ2-3; D may match TRBD1 or TRBD2 (5 bases each). Trimming removed 3 bases from V and 0 bases from J, with 7 bases in between. Germline V gene data show CDR1 as SGHTA and CDR2 as FQGTGA. There are 14 residues in the CDR3. For the CDR3, the DNA is TGTGCCAGCAGCTTGGGACCGAGCACAGATACGCAGTATTTT. Protein product: CASSLGPSTDTQYF.

V usage is TRBV29-1 and J usage is TRBJ2-3, with 7 bases fitting TRBD2. Germline-derived CDR1 and CDR2 are SQVTM and ANQGSEA. The CDR3 has 14 amino acids. The ends lost 8 bases at V and 5 bases at J; junction bases unmatched: 13. CDR3 in amino acids: CSFLFGLVRDTQYF. In nucleotides, the CDR3 is TGCAGCTTTTTATTTGGACTAGTACGAGATACGCAGTATTTT.

The table lists this clone with a few counts. The gene calls are TRBV7-3 and TRBJ2-2, with D possibly being TRBD1 (5 bases). The CDR3 length is 13 residues. Germline assignment: CDR1 SGHTA and CDR2 FQGTGA. V was shortened by 7 bases and J by 2 bases, with 8 bases between the two germline ends. The CDR3 region is CASIDSNTGELFF. The DNA of the CDR3 is TGTGCCAGCATCGACAGTAACACCGGGGAGCTGTTTTTT.

This rearrangement joins TRBV4-3 to TRBJ2-7; D is unclear. The CDR3 is 16 amino acids. V lost 2 bases, J lost 0 bases, and 14 bases lay in between. Per the germline V gene, CDR1 is LGHNA and CDR2 is YSLEER. In DNA, the CDR3 is TGCGCCAGCAGCCAATCGAGGCAGACAAACTCCTACGAGCAGTACTTC. Its translation is CASSQSRQTNSYEQYF.

V usage is TRBV15 and J usage is TRBJ1-1; 10 bases line up with TRBD1. The V and J ends lost 6 bases and 5 bases, in that order; junction bases with no gene match: 9. The CDR3 runs 15 residues. Germline V gives CDR1 LNHNV, CDR2 YYDKDF (reference sequence). CDR3 bases: TGTGCCACCAGAACAAGGACAGGGGGGGTTACTGAAGCTTTCTTT. Its translation is CATRTRTGGVTEAFF.

There are a few counts of this clone. The chain links TRBV4-1 to TRBJ2-7; 8 bases are shared with TRBD2. Germline CDR1 is MGHRA and CDR2 is YSYEKL. The CDR3 runs 16 residues. Trimming cost V 2 bases and J 0 bases; bases outside gene matches: 6. This chain's CDR3 is CASSQPGTRSSYEQYF. The DNA for the CDR3 is TGCGCCAGCAGCCAACCTGGGACTAGGTCCTCCTACGAGCAGTACTTC.

The V call is TRBV7-9, the J call TRBJ1-2; 7 bases agree with TRBD1. The germline gives CDR1 SEHNR, CDR2 FQNEAQ (reference sequence). The trim removed 4 bases at V and 4 bases at J, leaving 3 bases unmatched. The CDR3 has 13 residues. This chain's CDR3 is CASSSSGGYGYTF. As DNA, the CDR3 is TGTGCCAGCAGCTCCTCAGGGGGCTATGGCTACACCTTC. Variable domain in full (rest from reference TRBV7-9 and TRBJ1-2): DTGVSQNPRHKITKRGQNVTFRCDPISEHNRLYWYRQTLGQGPEFLTYFQNEAQLEKSRLLSDRFSAERPKGSFSTLEIQRTEQGDSAMYLCASSSSGGYGYTFGSGTRLTVV.

This clone appeared a few times. This sequence joins TRBV30 and TRBJ1-2; unclear D gene. V gave up 7 bases and J gave up 4 bases, with 10 bases separating them. Germline assignment: CDR1 GTSNPN and CDR2 SVGIG (reference sequence). The CDR3 length is 11 residues. In DNA form, the CDR3 reads TGTGCCTCCCCTAACTTCTATGGCTACACCTTC. Protein sequence: CASPNFYGYTF. The full variable domain, rest sourced from reference TRBV30 and TRBJ1-2, is SQTIHQWPATLVQPVGSPLSLECTVEGTSNPNLYWYRQAAGRGLQLLFYSVGIGQISSEVPQNLSASRPQDRQFILSSKKLLLSDSGFYLCASPNFYGYTFGSGTRLTVV.

This clone was recorded a few times. The V gene is TRBV5-1, the J gene TRBJ2-5, with TRBD1 matching over 7 bases. Germline CDR1 is SGHRS and CDR2 is YFSETQ. J gave up 3 bases and V 4 bases, and 6 bases lay outside the gene matches. This CDR3 region has 14 residues. CDR3 in DNA: TGCGCCAGCAGCCCGGACAGGCCTGAAGAGACCCAGTACTTC. The encoded protein is CASSPDRPEETQYF.

The chain uses TRBV5-1 and TRBJ2-1, with 10 bases that match TRBD2. The CDR3 loop spans 15 amino acids. The trim removed 0 bases at V and 7 bases at J, leaving 4 bases unmatched. Germline-derived CDR1 and CDR2 are SGHRS and YFSETQ. CDR3 sequence (DNA): TGCGCCAGCAGCTTGGCTCTAGCGGGGGCTAATGAGCAGTTCTTC. Its protein is CASSLALAGANEQFF.

This clone was seen a handful of times. The rearrangement links TRBV30 to TRBJ1-3; D remains unclear. This CDR3 contains 13 residues. The germline V gene encodes CDR1 GTSNPN and CDR2 SVGIG (reference sequence). Trimming took off 4 bases at V and 0 bases at J, with 7 bases between the two ends. Here the CDR3 reads CAWNGFSGNTIYF. DNA of the CDR3: TGTGCCTGGAATGGGTTCTCTGGAAACACCATATATTTT.